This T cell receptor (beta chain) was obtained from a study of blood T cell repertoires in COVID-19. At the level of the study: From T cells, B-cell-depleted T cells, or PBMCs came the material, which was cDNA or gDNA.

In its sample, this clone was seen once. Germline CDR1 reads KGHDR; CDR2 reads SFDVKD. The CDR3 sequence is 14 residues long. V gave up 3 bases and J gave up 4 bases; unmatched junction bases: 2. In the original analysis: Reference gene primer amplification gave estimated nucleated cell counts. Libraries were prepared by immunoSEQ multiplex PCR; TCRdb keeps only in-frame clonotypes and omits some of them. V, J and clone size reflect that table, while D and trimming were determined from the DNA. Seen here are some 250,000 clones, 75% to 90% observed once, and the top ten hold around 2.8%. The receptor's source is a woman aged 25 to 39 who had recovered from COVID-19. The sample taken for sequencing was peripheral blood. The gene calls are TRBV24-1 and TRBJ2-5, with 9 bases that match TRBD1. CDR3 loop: CATSDGQGIETQYF. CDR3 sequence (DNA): TGTGCCACCAGTGATGGACAGGGGATAGAGACCCAGTACTTC.